The 2 T cell receptor beta chains presented below share a single source sample, sequenced in a study of T cells expressing NK-cell markers. TCRdb processed the 5' RACE reads again and assigns one entry to each CDR3 protein, with no DNA. The listing contains 250,000 to 300,000 distinct CDR3 sequences. What was sequenced was blood T cells: a sorted CD56 or NKG2C T cell subset, CD4+ or CD8+ T cells, or bulk PBMC T cells (not recorded which). The source is a woman between 18 and 69 years old in good health.

The genes are TRBV11-2 and TRBJ2-1; checking the TCRdb D call of TRBD2 is not possible without DNA. CDR1 is SGHAT, CDR2 FQNNGV, per germline. The CDR3 runs to 18 residues. The CDR3 loop is CASSLPLRPSGGYNEQFF. The whole variable domain, filled in from reference TRBV11-2 and TRBJ2-1, reads EAGVAQSPRYKIIEKRQSVAFWCNPISGHATLYWYQQILGQGPKLLIQFQNNGVVDDSQLPKDRFSAERLKGVDSTLKIQPAKLEDSAVYLCASSLPLRPSGGYNEQFFGPGTRLTVL.

The chain uses TRBV28 and TRBJ2-3; the TCRdb call, TRBD2, lacks DNA for checking. Per the germline V gene, CDR1 is MDHEN and CDR2 is SYDVKM. The CDR3 has 14 amino acids. CDR3 sequence: CASSYGGLADTQYF.